The 9 T cell receptor beta chains presented below share a single source sample, sequenced in a study of cytomegalovirus exposure and HLA in healthy donors. 60 Vbeta and 13 Jbeta primers were used in PCR. Here immunoSEQ multiplex PCR was the method, and the copy in TCRdb shows in-frame clones only, minus some. The sample features roughly 71,000 clones, with 4.5% to 6.5% in its top ten. Sequences were obtained from PBMCs. Receptor source: a woman aged 35 to 49 in good health and CMV-seropositive.

To note about this clone: Other DNA sequences within the sample encode an identical CDR3. The CDR3: CASSLWASGRQETQYF. In DNA, the CDR3 is TGTGCCAGCAGTTTATGGGCTAGCGGGAGACAAGAGACCCAGTACTTC. The V gene is TRBV28, the J gene TRBJ2-5; 10 nucleotides match TRBD2. Germline-derived CDR1 and CDR2 are MDHEN and SYDVKM. J gave up 2 bases and V 0 bases, and 3 bases lay outside the gene matches. The CDR3 is 16 amino acids.

This chain joins TRBV7-2 and TRBJ1-2; D is unclear. There are 12 residues in the CDR3. CDR1 SGHTA and CDR2 FQGNSA come from the germline V gene. V lost 1 base and J lost 8, with 8 bases in between. The CDR3 sequence: CASSLDQAGYTF. The CDR3, as DNA: TGTGCCAGCAGCTTAGATCAGGCCGGCTACACCTTC.

This chain connects TRBV4-1 to TRBJ1-5, with D perhaps TRBD1 (5 bases). The V and J ends lost 1 base and 8 bases respectively, with 18 bases between them. The CDR3 covers 16 residues. Germline assignment: CDR1 MGHRA and CDR2 YSYEKL. CDR3 amino acids: CASSQGRARGSKPQHF. Written as DNA, the CDR3 is TGCGCCAGCAGCCAAGGGAGGGCAAGGGGATCTAAGCCCCAGCATTTT.

DNA for the CDR3: TGTGCCAGCAGCTCTCAGACAGGATTCACAGATACGCAGTATTTT. Its protein product is CASSSQTGFTDTQYF. J is TRBJ2-3 and V is TRBV7-2; maybe TRBD1 (6 bases). This CDR3 has 15 residues. Per germline, CDR1 SGHTA and CDR2 FQGNSA. The V gene lost 4 bases and the J gene lost 2 bases, with 13 bases spanning the gap.

The J gene is TRBJ2-3, the V gene TRBV5-1; tentatively, D is TRBD2 (6 bases). V was shortened by 1 base and J by 0 bases, with 9 bases between the two germline ends. Germline CDR1 is SGHRS and CDR2 is YFSETQ. CDR3 length: 15 residues. The CDR3 bases are TGCGCCAGCAGCTTGACGGGACTTAGCACAGATACGCAGTATTTT. Translation: CASSLTGLSTDTQYF.

J is TRBJ2-5 and V is TRBV6-5, with 8 nucleotides matching TRBD1. The V and J ends lost 6 bases and 5 bases, in that order; junction bases with no gene match: 8. Germline CDR1 is MNHEY and CDR2 is SVGAGI. The CDR3 runs to 14 residues. The chain's CDR3 is CASSLQGAQETQYF. In nucleotides, the CDR3 is TGTGCCAGCAGCCTCCAGGGGGCTCAGGAGACCCAGTACTTC.

CDR3: CASSFHRGDEKLFF. CDR3 coding DNA: TGTGCCAGCAGCTTCCACAGGGGGGATGAAAAACTGTTTTTT. The chain recombines TRBV7-2 with TRBJ1-4, with TRBD1 matching over 8 bases. Germline CDR1 reads SGHTA; CDR2 reads FQGNSA. V shed 3 bases and J 6 bases; nucleotides not matched to a gene: 3. This CDR3 is built from 14 residues.

The V and J genes are TRBV5-4 and TRBJ2-1; 9 positions agree with TRBD2. The CDR3 contains 18 residues. Germline V gene sequence: CDR1 SGHNT, CDR2 YYREEE (reference sequence). V lost 2 bases and J lost 8; bases outside the gene matches: 17. The CDR3 coding sequence is TGTGCCAGCAGCTTTCTCGGTGGAAGCGGGAGGATTATATATGAGCAGTTCTTC. Its protein product is CASSFLGGSGRIIYEQFF.

The chain links TRBV13 to TRBJ2-2; D is possibly TRBD1 (5 bases). Deletions cut 2 bases from V and 0 bases from J, with 10 bases between. The CDR3 consists of 16 residues. Germline V gene data show CDR1 as PRHDT and CDR2 as FYEKMQ (reference sequence). The CDR3 region has the DNA TGTGCCAGCAGCTTATGGGGCAGCTCGAACACCGGGGAGCTGTTTTTT. Translation: CASSLWGSSNTGELFF.